The rows below give T cell receptor beta chains drawn from one sample of a study of cytomegalovirus exposure and HLA in healthy donors. Produced via immunoSEQ multiplex PCR; TCRdb's table is partial and in-frame only. This sample's table has 100,000 to 150,000 clones. Sequenced input: PBMCs. The receptors come from a woman between 35 and 50 years old in good health and CMV-seropositive. CDR3s include the opening cysteine and the closing phenylalanine or tryptophan. The order of the fields is D gene, V gene, J gene, CDR3 protein, CDR3 DNA. A D gene is named only where the DNA matches it firmly.

.	TRBV9	TRBJ2-7	CASSVEGVPGTEQYF	TGTGCCAGCAGCGTAGAGGGAGTCCCCGGCACCGAGCAGTACTTC
.	TRBV9	TRBJ2-3	CASSVGVHRDTQYF	TGTGCCAGCAGCGTAGGCGTCCACCGGGATACGCAGTATTTT
.	TRBV28	TRBJ2-1	CASSTGWGEQFF	TGTGCCAGCAGTACCGGGTGGGGCGAGCAGTTCTTC
.	TRBV4-3	TRBJ1-5	CASSQDLRGGQPQHF	TGCGCCAGCAGCCAAGACCTCCGAGGTGGGCAGCCCCAGCATTTT
TRBD2	TRBV30	TRBJ2-3	CAWSVVLAGADTQYF	TGTGCCTGGAGTGTGGTTTTGGCGGGAGCGGATACGCAGTATTTT
.	TRBV12-5	TRBJ2-6	CASGRSGANVLTF	TGTGCTAGTGGTCGCTCTGGGGCCAACGTCCTGACTTTC
.	TRBV6-6	TRBJ2-6	CASSRSSGANVLTF	TGTGCCAGCAGTAGGAGCTCTGGGGCCAACGTCCTGACTTTC
.	TRBV20-1	TRBJ2-3	CSAASTDTQYF	TGCAGTGCGGCTAGCACAGATACGCAGTATTTT
TRBD1	TRBV16	TRBJ1-2	CASSPRDSYGYTF	TGTGCCAGCAGCCCACGGGACAGCTATGGCTACACCTTC
.	TRBV15	TRBJ2-7	CATSRGHTGSSYEQYF	TGTGCCACCAGCAGAGGCCATACGGGGAGCTCCTACGAGCAGTACTTC
TRBD1	TRBV10-3	TRBJ2-7	CAISLGQGYEQYF	TGTGCCATCTCACTGGGACAGGGTTACGAGCAGTACTTC
.	TRBV9	TRBJ2-2	CASSPPRSTGELFF	TGTGCCAGCAGCCCGCCCCGGTCCACCGGGGAGCTGTTTTTT
.	TRBV29-1	TRBJ1-2	CSVDAGTRHGYTF	TGCAGCGTAGATGCCGGGACTAGACATGGCTACACCTTC
.	TRBV28	TRBJ1-4	CASSWDSRRREKLFF	TGTGCCAGCAGCTGGGACTCTAGGAGACGGGAAAAACTGTTTTTT
.	TRBV28	TRBJ2-3	CASSLWGQGTDTQYF	TGTGCCAGCAGTTTATGGGGGCAGGGCACAGATACGCAGTATTTT
.	TRBV7-3	TRBJ2-5	CASSSHFTETQYF	TGTGCCAGCAGCTCCCACTTTACAGAGACCCAGTACTTC
.	TRBV18	TRBJ2-7	CASSPIPGEGEQYF	TGTGCCAGCTCACCAATCCCGGGAGAAGGGGAGCAGTACTTC
TRBD2	TRBV11-2	TRBJ2-7	CASSLALWEREGLYEQYF	TGTGCCAGCAGCTTAGCCCTCTGGGAACGGGAGGGCCTCTACGAGCAGTACTTC
.	TRBV14	TRBJ2-3	CASSPGVLYTDTQYF	TGTGCCAGCAGCCCAGGGGTACTTTACACAGATACGCAGTATTTT
.	TRBV5-4	TRBJ2-7	CASHPTHGLDEQYF	TGTGCCAGCCATCCTACACATGGGCTGGACGAGCAGTACTTC
TRBD1	TRBV28	TRBJ1-4	CASRRGQGNEKLFF	TGTGCCAGCAGGCGGGGACAGGGGAATGAAAAACTGTTTTTT
.	TRBV5-1	TRBJ1-4	CASSQGPGEKLFF	TGCGCCAGCTCTCAGGGGCCAGGTGAAAAACTGTTTTTT
.	TRBV18	TRBJ1-4	CASSLRVMEKLFF	TGTGCCAGCTCACTGAGGGTTATGGAAAAACTGTTTTTT
.	TRBV10-3	TRBJ2-5	CAISESNRRWAGTQYF	TGTGCCATCAGTGAGTCGAATCGGAGGTGGGCCGGGACCCAGTACTTC
TRBD1	TRBV10-3	TRBJ2-3	CAISEGDSLTDTQYF	TGTGCCATCAGTGAAGGGGACAGCCTAACAGATACGCAGTATTTT
TRBD1	TRBV10-3	TRBJ2-1	CATGGSSYNEQFF	TGTGCCACAGGGGGCAGCTCCTACAATGAGCAGTTCTTC
TRBD2	TRBV6-4	TRBJ2-3	CASSVSSGARENTQYF	TGTGCCAGCAGTGTGTCTAGCGGGGCCCGGGAAAATACGCAGTATTTT
TRBD2	TRBV27	TRBJ2-7	CASSSSGGGSYEQYF	TGTGCCAGCAGTTCTAGCGGGGGAGGCTCCTACGAGCAGTACTTC
TRBD1	TRBV10-3	TRBJ1-1	CAISEGQGAFGTEAFF	TGTGCCATCAGTGAGGGACAGGGGGCGTTCGGCACTGAAGCTTTCTTT
.	TRBV5-1	TRBJ1-1	CASSLDIVVPEGTEAFF	TGCGCCAGCAGCTTGGATATCGTCGTCCCGGAGGGCACTGAAGCTTTCTTT
.	TRBV7-2	TRBJ1-1	CASSPQVLPGSEAFF	TGTGCCAGCAGCCCCCAGGTCTTACCAGGCTCTGAAGCTTTCTTT
TRBD1	TRBV7-8	TRBJ1-2	CASSPSTGGAVYGYTF	TGTGCCAGCAGCCCCTCCACAGGGGGCGCCGTCTATGGCTACACCTTC
TRBD1	TRBV6-5	TRBJ1-1	CASSYGQGAAEAFF	TGTGCCAGCAGTTACGGGCAGGGGGCAGCTGAAGCTTTCTTT
.	TRBV5-5	TRBJ1-5	CASSWRDPSQGNQPQHF	TGTGCCAGCAGCTGGCGGGACCCCAGCCAGGGCAATCAGCCCCAGCATTTT
.	TRBV30	TRBJ2-1	CAWAFGSSNEQFF	TGTGCCTGGGCTTTCGGGAGCTCCAATGAGCAGTTCTTC
TRBD1	TRBV28	TRBJ1-1	CASSLTGTAGTEAFF	TGTGCCAGCAGTCTGACCGGGACAGCGGGCACTGAAGCTTTCTTT
TRBD2	TRBV4-3	TRBJ2-2	CASSQDTSGRGGELFF	TGCGCCAGCAGCCAAGATACTAGCGGGAGAGGTGGGGAGCTGTTTTTT
TRBD1	TRBV19	TRBJ1-2	CASSPQGSYGYTF	TGTGCCAGTAGCCCACAGGGGAGCTATGGCTACACCTTC
.	TRBV15	TRBJ1-5	CATMGGPDQPQHF	TGTGCCACCATGGGGGGGCCGGATCAGCCCCAGCATTTT
TRBD2	TRBV9	TRBJ2-5	CASTPGLGAETQYF	TGTGCCAGCACCCCGGGACTAGGAGCCGAGACCCAGTACTTC